This is a list of T cell receptor beta chains from one sample in a study of cytomegalovirus exposure and HLA in healthy donors. Sequencing used immunoSEQ multiplex PCR; TCRdb keeps in-frame clones, though not all of them. The sample yields about 140,000 clones, under 90% seen once. Source material: PBMCs. All receptors derive from a man aged 35 to 55 in good health and CMV-seronegative. The CDR3 runs from the conserved cysteine through the conserved F or W. The D gene is left open where the match is weak. Clone size is stated in some rows and not others, as once, few, many or a class when expanded.

>-|TRBV19|TRBD1|TRBJ1-5
TGTGCCAGTAGTTTCCGTGGACAGGGGCCAAATCAGCCCCAGCATTTT
CASSFRGQGPNQPQHF
>-|TRBV6-5|TRBD1|TRBJ2-5
TGTGCCAGCAGTTACTCGAAGGGACAGGGGAAGACCCAGTACTTC
CASSYSKGQGKTQYF
>-|TRBV29-1|TRBD2|TRBJ2-7
TGCAGCGTTGGCCCGGGGGGGTCAACCTACGAGCAGTACTTC
CSVGPGGSTYEQYF
>-|TRBV19|-|TRBJ2-7
TGTGCCACGGGGACAAACTCCTACGAGCAGTACTTC
CATGTNSYEQYF
>-|TRBV9|TRBD1|TRBJ1-1
TGTGCCAGCAGCGTAGGAGGGGGCCCAAACACTGAAGCTTTCTTT
CASSVGGGPNTEAFF
>-|TRBV5-4|-|TRBJ2-3
TGTGCCAGCAGCCTACTGTTAGGGGTTCCAGATACGCAGTATTTT
CASSLLLGVPDTQYF
>-|TRBV6-5|-|TRBJ2-7
TGTGCCAGCAGTTACGAGACAGGCCTAACCCGCGAGCAGTACTTC
CASSYETGLTREQYF
>-|TRBV12-5|-|TRBJ1-1
TGTGCTAGTGGTTTGGTCCCGGTTCGGGGTAACACTGAAGCTTTCTTT
CASGLVPVRGNTEAFF
>-|TRBV4-1|-|TRBJ2-7
TGCGCCAGCAGCCAAGATGCGGCCTACGAGCAGTACTTC
CASSQDAAYEQYF
>-|TRBV4-1|-|TRBJ2-6
TGCGCCAGCAGCCTCGGTGGGGGCTTAATAAGCTCTGGGGCCAACGTCCTGACTTTC
CASSLGGGLISSGANVLTF
>once|TRBV7-2|TRBD2|TRBJ2-5
TGTGCCAGCAGCCTGACTAGCGGGTATACTCAAGAGACCCAGTACTTC
CASSLTSGYTQETQYF
>-|TRBV18|-|TRBJ2-2
TGTGCCAGCTCACCACCCACAGGGTGGCCCGGGGAGCTGTTTTTT
CASSPPTGWPGELFF
>-|TRBV2|-|TRBJ2-5
TGTGCCAGCAGTGACGTACAGTTACAAGAGACCCAGTACTTC
CASSDVQLQETQYF
>few|TRBV28|-|TRBJ1-5
TGTGCCAGCAGTTTAACAGGGATGGTTGGTCAGCCCCAGCATTTT
CASSLTGMVGQPQHF
>-|TRBV9|-|TRBJ2-2
TGTGCCAGCAGCGAGAAGAGAACCGGGGAGCTGTTTTTT
CASSEKRTGELFF
>few|TRBV10-3|TRBD1|TRBJ2-3
TGTGCCATCAAAAGTGGACAGGGTCAAGATACGCAGTATTTT
CAIKSGQGQDTQYF
>-|TRBV13|TRBD1|TRBJ1-4
TGTGCCAGCAGCTTGGGGACAGGGGGTATTCTAGCTGAAAAACTGTTTTTT
CASSLGTGGILAEKLFF
>-|TRBV28|TRBD1|TRBJ1-1
TGTGCCAGCAGTTCTGCCGGACAGGGTCGAACTGAAGCTTTCTTT
CASSSAGQGRTEAFF
>few|TRBV10-1|-|TRBJ1-1
TGCGCCAGCAGTGAGAAACAGGTGGGGACTGAAGCTTTCTTT
CASSEKQVGTEAFF
>once|TRBV12-5|-|TRBJ2-5
TGTGCTAGTGGTTTTAAAGCGTTAGAGACCCAGTACTTC
CASGFKALETQYF
>-|TRBV5-1|TRBD1|TRBJ1-3
TGCGCCAGCAGCACGGACGGGACAGGGGGAGGAAACACCATATATTTT
CASSTDGTGGGNTIYF
>-|TRBV2|-|TRBJ1-1
TGTGCCAGCAGTGCGACTGGTGGGAACACTGAAGCTTTCTTT
CASSATGGNTEAFF
>few|TRBV2|-|TRBJ1-5
TGTGCCACCCCCAGGGTCCAGCATTTT
CATPRVQHF
>-|TRBV19|TRBD2|TRBJ2-5
TGTGCCAGTAGTATAGGGCTAGCGGGGCCCGGGCACGAGACCCAGTACTTC
CASSIGLAGPGHETQYF
>-|TRBV6-4|-|TRBJ2-3
TGTGCCAGCAGTATACAGGACACAGATACGCAGTATTTT
CASSIQDTDTQYF
>-|TRBV19|TRBD1|TRBJ1-1
TGTGCCAGTAGTACCCCCACAGGGGCGGCTGAAGCTTTCTTT
CASSTPTGAAEAFF
>-|TRBV30|TRBD1|TRBJ2-7
TGTGCCTGGAGTCCCGGGACAGGGTTCGAGCAGTACTTC
CAWSPGTGFEQYF
>-|TRBV12-5|-|TRBJ1-1
TGTGCTAGTGGTTGGGTACAGGGTAGGGGGTTTGGCACTGAAGCTTTCTTT
CASGWVQGRGFGTEAFF
>-|TRBV4-1|TRBD2|TRBJ2-7
TGCGCCAGCAGCCAACTAGCGGGGGGGCGGGACGAGCAGTACTTC
CASSQLAGGRDEQYF
>-|TRBV10-3|-|TRBJ2-7
TGTGCCATCAGTGACAGGGGTGCATCCTACGAGCAGTACTTC
CAISDRGASYEQYF
>-|TRBV9|-|TRBJ1-1
TGTGCCAGCAGCCGCGGGGGGGAGAACACTGAAGCTTTCTTT
CASSRGGENTEAFF
>-|TRBV28|-|TRBJ1-1
TGTGCCAGCAGTTTAAGCCCGACGGCGGGGGCGGCTTTCTTT
CASSLSPTAGAAFF
>few|TRBV4-1|-|TRBJ1-4
TGCGCCAGCAGCCTCCTCGGGGGGATTAGTGAAGAACTGTTTTTT
CASSLLGGISEELFF
>-|TRBV6-5|TRBD1|TRBJ2-7
TGTGCCAGCAGTCGGACAGGGGGAGGGTACGAGCAGTACTTC
CASSRTGGGYEQYF
>once|TRBV9|TRBD1|TRBJ1-2
TGTGCCAGCAGCGTAGGTCAGGGGGATGGCTACACCTTC
CASSVGQGDGYTF
>-|TRBV19|TRBD1|TRBJ1-6
TGTGCCAGTAGGGTGACAGGGGCGGATAATTCACCCCTCCACTTT
CASRVTGADNSPLHF
>-|TRBV5-1|TRBD1|TRBJ2-1
TGCGCCAGCAGCTTGGGGACAGGGGGGGAGCAGTTCTTC
CASSLGTGGEQFF
>-|TRBV7-2|TRBD2|TRBJ2-5
TGTGCCAGCAGCGCCGGAGGACTAGCGGGGGAGACCCAGTACTTC
CASSAGGLAGETQYF
>-|TRBV10-3|-|TRBJ1-1
TGTGCCATCAGTGACAGCGAGAACACTGAAGCTTTCTTT
CAISDSENTEAFF
>-|TRBV9|TRBD1|TRBJ1-1
TGTGCCAGCAGCGGACAGGGCAACACTGAAGCTTTCTTT
CASSGQGNTEAFF
>-|TRBV2|TRBD1|TRBJ1-1
TGTGCCAGCAGTTTGGACAGGGGTGGAGGCACTGAAGCTTTCTTT
CASSLDRGGGTEAFF
>-|TRBV18|-|TRBJ1-5
TGTGCCAGCTCACCGGCACAGAATCAGCCCCAGCATTTT
CASSPAQNQPQHF
>-|TRBV27|TRBD1|TRBJ1-4
TGTGCCAGCAGTTTGACAGGGCGGGTAGAAAAACTGTTTTTT
CASSLTGRVEKLFF
>few|TRBV7-9|-|TRBJ1-5
TGTGCCAGCAGCTTAGGACGGGATGAACAGCCCCAGCATTTT
CASSLGRDEQPQHF
>once|TRBV9|TRBD2|TRBJ2-3
TGTGCCAGCAGCGCTGGGACTAGCGGGCTCACAGATACGCAGTATTTT
CASSAGTSGLTDTQYF
>-|TRBV14|-|TRBJ2-5
TGTGCCAGCAGCCCCAATTGGAGGGCGGCAGACGAGGAAGAGACCCAGTACTTC
CASSPNWRAADEEETQYF
>-|TRBV7-2|TRBD2|TRBJ2-2
TGTGCCAGCAGCCTAACAGGAGACGGGGGGGCGAACACCGGGGAGCTGTTTTTT
CASSLTGDGGANTGELFF
>-|TRBV7-6|TRBD1|TRBJ2-2
TGTGCCAGCAGCCTGGACAGGGCTGAGGCCGGGGAGCTGTTTTTT
CASSLDRAEAGELFF
>-|TRBV5-1|TRBD1|TRBJ2-1
TGCGCCAGCAGCTTCCGGGACAGCTCCTACAATGAGCAGTTCTTC
CASSFRDSSYNEQFF
>-|TRBV5-4|TRBD1|TRBJ1-2
TGTGCCAGCAGCTTAGGACAGGACCGCGACTATGGCTACACCTTC
CASSLGQDRDYGYTF
>once|TRBV19|-|TRBJ2-1
TGTGCCAGTAGATACCACGGGGGTGTGAATGAGCAGTTCTTC
CASRYHGGVNEQFF
>-|TRBV6-6|-|TRBJ2-7
TGTGCCAGCAGCGCGCTGGGGGGGCGCAATTTTGAGCAGTACTTC
CASSALGGRNFEQYF
>-|TRBV6-6|TRBD1|TRBJ1-2
TGTGCCAGCAGCCATGGGGACAGAAGCATCTATGGCTACGCCTTC
CASSHGDRSIYGYAF
>-|TRBV7-9|TRBD1|TRBJ1-1
TGTGCCAGCAGCTTCGGACAGGGGGCCACTGAAGCTTTCTTT
CASSFGQGATEAFF
>few|TRBV19|-|TRBJ1-1
TGTGCCAGTAGTATCCTCGGCGCCGGACGGGGGGACACTGAAGCTTTCTTT
CASSILGAGRGDTEAFF
>-|TRBV14|-|TRBJ2-2
TGTGCCAGCAGCAAAGAATCCCCCTCGGTGGGGGGCGGGGAGCTGTTTTTT
CASSKESPSVGGGELFF